The clone carrying this T cell receptor beta chain was counted a single time. This specimen belongs to a study of blood T cell repertoires in COVID-19. This CDR3 has 15 residues. Trimming removed 3 bases at V and 7 bases at J, with 16 bases between. Germline V gene data show CDR1 as KGHDR and CDR2 as SFDVKD. TCRdb keeps only in-frame clones here, not all; method: immunoSEQ multiplex PCR. The sample holds some 420,000 clones, around 89% seen once. The rearrangement joins TRBV24-1 to TRBJ2-3, with D perhaps matching TRBD1 (5 bases). The sequence derives from a man aged 25 to 40 who had recovered from COVID-19. The sample comprised PBMCs or T cells enriched from blood (not recorded which). CDR3 bases: TGTGCCACCAGTGATCCCGGCCCCCAGGGAAATACGCAGTATTTT. Translated: CATSDPGPQGNTQYF.